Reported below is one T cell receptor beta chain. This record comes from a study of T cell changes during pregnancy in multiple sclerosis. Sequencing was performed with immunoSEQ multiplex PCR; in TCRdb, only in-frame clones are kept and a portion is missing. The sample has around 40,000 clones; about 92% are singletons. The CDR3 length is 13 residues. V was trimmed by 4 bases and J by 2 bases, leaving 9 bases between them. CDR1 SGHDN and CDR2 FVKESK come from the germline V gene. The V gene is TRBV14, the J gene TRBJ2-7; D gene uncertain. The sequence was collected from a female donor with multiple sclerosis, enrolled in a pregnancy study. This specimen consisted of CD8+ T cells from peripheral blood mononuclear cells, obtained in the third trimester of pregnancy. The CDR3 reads CASSLRYTYEQYF. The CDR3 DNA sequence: TGTGCCAGCAGCCTCCGGTATACCTACGAGCAGTACTTC.